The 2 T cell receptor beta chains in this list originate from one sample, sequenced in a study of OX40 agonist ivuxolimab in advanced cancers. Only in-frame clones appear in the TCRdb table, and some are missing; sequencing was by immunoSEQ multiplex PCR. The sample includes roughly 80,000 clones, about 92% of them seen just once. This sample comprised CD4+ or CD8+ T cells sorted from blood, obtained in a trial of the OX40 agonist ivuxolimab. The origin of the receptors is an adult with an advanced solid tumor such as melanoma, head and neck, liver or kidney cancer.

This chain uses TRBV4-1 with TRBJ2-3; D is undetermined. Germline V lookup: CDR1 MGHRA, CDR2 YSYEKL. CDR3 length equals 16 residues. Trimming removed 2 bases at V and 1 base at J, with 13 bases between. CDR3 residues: CASSQTQLVGTDTQYF. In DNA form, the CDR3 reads TGCGCCAGCAGCCAAACTCAGCTAGTCGGCACAGATACGCAGTATTTT.

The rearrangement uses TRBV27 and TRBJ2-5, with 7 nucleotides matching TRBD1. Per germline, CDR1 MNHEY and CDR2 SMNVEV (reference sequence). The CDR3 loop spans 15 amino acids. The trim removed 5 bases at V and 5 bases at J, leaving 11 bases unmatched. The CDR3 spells CASSLRQGFWETQYF. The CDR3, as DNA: TGTGCCAGCAGTCTCCGACAGGGTTTTTGGGAGACCCAGTACTTC.